This T cell receptor (beta chain) was profiled in a study of shared clonotypes between healthy human individuals. The wider study: Donor ages ranged 18 to 49 years: a couple of women, a few men.

Assay execution proceeded at the deep level. The protocol was immunoSEQ multiplex PCR, while the TCRdb copy is restricted to in-frame clones and leaves out a portion. The repertoire holds 730,000 or so clones, more than 70% seen once, with under 2% in the top ten. Study-wide results and limits: Approximately 4.6% of naive CD4 clonotypes were shared across a handful of donors.

The CDR3 consists of 16 residues. V was pared by 0 bases and J by 2 bases, with 11 bases between. Germline V CDR1 and CDR2: LNHDA, SQIVND (reference sequence). It was into CD45RA+ naive and CD45RA-negative memory subsets that the CD4+ cells were split. This clone was counted at least ten times. The target antigen is unknown. The receptor comes from a woman aged 25-40 years in good health. The chain joins TRBV19 to TRBJ2-4; perhaps TRBD2 as D (6 bases). The sample comprised memory CD4+ T cells sorted from blood. The subset was: CD45RA-negative fraction. CDR3 nucleotides: TGTGCCAGTAGTATAGAGGAGGGGAGATCCAAAAACATTCAGTACTTC. It specifies CASSIEEGRSKNIQYF.